Each of the 24 T cell receptor beta chains below was sequenced from the same sample in a study of blood T cells in healthy people across ages. Using a J-beta primer mix together with a sample-barcoded 5' primer, a second PCR was run for roughly 7 to 12 cycles. TCRdb analysed the 5' RACE reads with MiXCR anew, one entry per CDR3 protein. The sample consists of hundreds of thousands of distinct CDR3 sequences, roughly 49% of them appearing once. The sample was blood. Source of these receptors: an older woman in good health.

This clonotype was observed a handful of times. The genes are TRBV7-2 and TRBJ2-5, with D uncertain. Trimming stripped 2 bases from V and 2 bases from J, with 6 bases between. The CDR3 has 13 amino acids. Germline assignment: CDR1 SGHTA and CDR2 FQGNSA. This CDR3 reads CASSLLDQETQYF. The CDR3 DNA follows: TGTGCCAGCAGCTTATTAGATCAAGAGACCCAGTACTTC. The full variable domain, completed using reference TRBV7-2 and TRBJ2-5, is GAGVSQSPSNKVTEKGKDVELRCDPISGHTALYWYRQSLGQGLEFLIYFQGNSAPDKSGLPSDRFSAERTGGSVSTLTIQRTQQEDSAVYLCASSLLDQETQYFGPGTRLLVL.

Only a few counts were recorded for this clonotype. The rearrangement joins TRBV4-3 to TRBJ2-1; D gene unclear. Germline loops: CDR1 LGHNA, CDR2 YSLEER. CDR3 length equals 11 residues. Trimming removed 3 bases at V and 5 bases at J, with 2 bases between. CDR3 residues: CASSHDNEQFF. The CDR3 nucleotides are TGCGCCAGCAGCCATGACAATGAGCAGTTCTTC.

Notes on this clonotype: Possible read error: a much larger clone is one base away. The gene calls are TRBV7-2 and TRBJ1-6; 7 bases are a match to TRBD1. V shed 6 bases and J 11 bases; nucleotides not matched to a gene: 10. CDR3 length: 14 residues. Germline V lookup: CDR1 SGHTA, CDR2 FQGNSA. This CDR3 is CASRNNRGGPPLHF. For the CDR3, the DNA is TGTGCCAGCAGGAATAACAGGGGTGGTCCACCCCTCCACTTT.

This sequence joins TRBV28 and TRBJ1-2, with D maybe TRBD1 (5 bases). The CDR3 length is 13 residues. V was pared by 7 bases and J by 6 bases, with 15 bases between. From germline, CDR1 is MDHEN and CDR2 SYDVKM. This CDR3 reads CASMGRGRNGYTF. The CDR3 DNA follows: TGTGCCAGCATGGGTCGGGGGAGAAATGGCTACACCTTC.

In this sample, this clonotype turned up many times. The gene calls are TRBV6-2 or TRBV6-3 and TRBJ2-3, with TRBD2 identical over 12 bases. The germline V gene encodes CDR1 MNHEY and CDR2 SVGEGT. The CDR3 sequence is 18 residues long. Germline trimming cut 2 bases from V and 3 bases from J; bases unmatched to any gene: 9. Here the CDR3 reads CASSYDPGLAGKTDTQYF. CDR3 in DNA: TGTGCCAGCAGTTACGATCCCGGACTAGCGGGGAAAACAGATACGCAGTATTTT.

Only a few counts were recorded for this clonotype. V is TRBV5-1 and J is TRBJ1-4; D unresolved. Germline values: CDR1 SGHRS, CDR2 YFSETQ. V was pared by 0 bases and J by 3 bases, with 12 bases between. The CDR3 covers 16 residues. The chain's CDR3 is CASSLVGSSANEKLFF. CDR3 sequence (DNA): TGCGCCAGCAGCTTGGTGGGGAGTTCAGCTAATGAAAAACTGTTTTTT.

On this clonotype: Germline is not matched at one junction end, which may reflect a read error. CDR3 residues: CAWRTGLGRQGTQYF. CDR3 DNA sequence: TGTGCCTGGAGGACAGGGTTAGGGAGACAAGGGACCCAGTACTTC. This rearrangement joins TRBV30 to TRBJ2-5; 7 bases fit TRBD1. The CDR3 totals 15 residues. The germline V gene encodes CDR1 GTSNPN and CDR2 SVGIG (reference sequence).

The chain employs TRBV2 and TRBJ2-7, with unresolved D. This CDR3 is 15 amino acids long. With 2 bases removed from V and 3 bases from J, the gap between germline ends came to 14 bases. Germline assignment: CDR1 SNHLY and CDR2 FYNNEI. CDR3 sequence (DNA): TGTGCCAGCAGTGAAATAGGATCCTTCCTCTACGAGCAGTACTTC. This codes for CASSEIGSFLYEQYF.

This rearrangement joins TRBV7-2 to TRBJ2-5; D call uncertain. The CDR3 runs 15 residues. V was trimmed by 1 base and J by 6 bases, leaving 15 bases between them. CDR1 SGHTA and CDR2 FQGNSA come from the germline V gene. The CDR3 sequence: CASSLGGPGPQTQYF. In DNA form, the CDR3 reads TGTGCCAGCAGCTTAGGGGGTCCAGGTCCGCAGACCCAGTACTTC.

This clonotype has at least ten counts. J is TRBJ2-5 and V is TRBV29-1; 8 positions agree with TRBD1. This CDR3 has 15 residues. Germline lookup yields CDR1 SQVTM and CDR2 ANQGSEA. V shed 4 bases, J shed 2 bases, and the junction held 9 bases outside the gene matches. The CDR3 coding sequence is TGCAGCGTTGGAAAGGGGACAGGATGGCAAGAGACCCAGTACTTC. Translating gives CSVGKGTGWQETQYF.

In its sample, this clonotype was seen a few times. The rearrangement links TRBV5-1 to TRBJ2-7, with unresolved D. This CDR3 region has 14 residues. Looked up from germline, CDR1 is SGHRS and CDR2 is YFSETQ. V lost 0 bases, J lost 2 bases, and 9 bases lay in between. The CDR3 loop is CASSLVGTTYEQYF. Written as DNA, the CDR3 is TGCGCCAGCAGCTTGGTCGGCACCACCTACGAGCAGTACTTC.

This rearrangement joins TRBV6-2 or TRBV6-3 to TRBJ2-1; perhaps TRBD1 as D (7 bases). CDR3 length: 15 amino acids. Looked up from germline, CDR1 is MNHEY and CDR2 is SVGEGT. With 5 bases removed from V and 4 bases from J, the gap between germline ends came to 15 bases. The DNA for the CDR3 is TGTGCCAGCAGTGGCGGGACAGCTTTTTACAATGAGCAGTTCTTC. Translation: CASSGGTAFYNEQFF.

This clonotype was observed a handful of times. The chain uses TRBV20-1 and TRBJ2-4; possibly TRBD2 for D (6 bases). This CDR3 region has 13 residues. The ends were cut back, 2 bases at V and 15 bases at J, with 20 bases in the middle. Germline V gives CDR1 DFQATT, CDR2 SNEGSKA (reference sequence). CDR3 in DNA: TGCAGTGCTAGATCCCCCGGACTAAGTAATCTGTACTTC. Protein product: CSARSPGLSNLYF.

This chain uses TRBV9 with TRBJ2-5; TRBD1 might be the D (6 bases). V lost 4 bases, J lost 4 bases, and 17 bases lay in between. Per the germline V gene, CDR1 is SGDLS and CDR2 is YYNGEE. The CDR3 is made up of 15 amino acids. Here the CDR3 DNA reads TGTGCCAGCAGCACTCGACAGGCCTTCCTAGAGACCCAGTACTTC. The encoded protein is CASSTRQAFLETQYF.

The rearrangement uses TRBV9 and TRBJ2-3; 11 bases line up with TRBD1. The V and J ends lost 4 bases and 3 bases, in that order; junction bases with no gene match: 7. The CDR3 is made up of 16 amino acids. Germline CDR1 and CDR2: SGDLS and YYNGEE. The CDR3 DNA follows: TGTGCCAGCAGCCCTCGGACAGGGGGCTGGACAGATACGCAGTATTTT. This gives the protein CASSPRTGGWTDTQYF.

This chain links TRBV2 with TRBJ2-7; 9 bases fit TRBD1. The CDR3 contains 12 residues. V lost 8 bases and J lost 7; bases outside the gene matches: 6. Germline V gene sequence: CDR1 SNHLY, CDR2 FYNNEI. Written as DNA, the CDR3 is TGTGCCAGCGGGACAGGGTTGGGGGAGCAGTACTTC. Translating gives CASGTGLGEQYF.

Concerning this clonotype: The junction does not match germline at one end; this may be a read error. The chain combines TRBV6-1 with TRBJ2-7; D remains ambiguous. The length of the CDR3 is 17 residues. Per the germline V gene, CDR1 is MNHNS and CDR2 is SASEGT. The DNA for the CDR3 is TGTGCCAGCAGCGAAGCAACGCCGGCCACGAAGCGCAACGAGCAGAACTTC. This translates into CASSEATPATKRNEQNF.

As concerns this clonotype: The junction differs from germline at one of its ends, possibly a read error. The CDR3 reads CASRSTASYNPPLHF. The DNA of the CDR3 is TGTGCCAGCAGATCGACAGCCTCCTATAATCCACCCCTCCACTTT. V and J are TRBV12-3 or TRBV12-4 and TRBJ1-6; weak D call: TRBD1 (5 bases). CDR3 length equals 15 residues.

The rearrangement links TRBV6-5 to TRBJ1-2; D uncertain. CDR3 length equals 16 residues. V lost 8 bases, J lost 4 bases, and 23 bases lay in between. Germline assignment: CDR1 MNHEY and CDR2 SVGAGI. The CDR3: CASQSRAHPSGYGYTF. CDR3 bases: TGTGCCAGCCAGTCTCGGGCCCACCCCTCGGGCTATGGCTACACCTTC.

The chain couples TRBV27 to TRBJ2-2, with D uncertain. Looked up from germline, CDR1 is MNHEY and CDR2 is SMNVEV (reference sequence). Trimming took off 5 bases at V and 0 bases at J, with 13 bases between the two ends. The CDR3 length is 16 residues. CDR3 sequence reads: CASSQGRRTNTGELFF. The CDR3 DNA reads TGTGCCAGCAGTCAAGGACGCAGAACGAACACCGGGGAGCTGTTTTTT.

The chain combines TRBV28 with TRBJ2-5; D call uncertain. V lost 4 bases, J lost 13 bases, and 22 bases lay in between. CDR3 length equals 14 residues. Per germline, CDR1 MDHEN and CDR2 SYDVKM. This chain's CDR3 is CASSSLGTKNIRYF. CDR3 nucleotides: TGTGCCAGCAGTTCCCTCGGCACCAAAAACATTCGGTACTTC.

This clonotype was recorded a few times. The chain joins TRBV11-2 to TRBJ1-2; D remains ambiguous. The CDR3 consists of 14 residues. Between the trimmed V and J ends, which lost 2 bases and 4 bases, there was a span of 11 bases. Germline V lookup: CDR1 SGHAT, CDR2 FQNNGV. The CDR3 nucleotides are TGTGCCAGCAGCTTATGGCGTCAAGGCTATGGCTACACCTTC. Its protein is CASSLWRQGYGYTF.

CDR3 region: CASSLGERLAPATQYF. In DNA, the CDR3 is TGTGCCAGCAGCTTAGGGGAGAGACTAGCTCCAGCGACCCAGTACTTC. The V and J genes are TRBV11-1 and TRBJ2-5; 7 bases agree with TRBD2. The V gene's germline CDR1 is SGHAT and CDR2 FQDESV (reference sequence). This CDR3 has 16 amino acids. V lost 1 base to trimming and J lost 7 bases; unmatched junction nucleotides: 12.

This clonotype came up a few times. This rearrangement joins TRBV2 to TRBJ1-4, with 7 bases matching TRBD1. CDR1 and CDR2 (germline): SNHLY, FYNNEI. CDR3 length: 16 residues. V lost 2 bases to trimming and J lost 8 bases; unmatched junction nucleotides: 11. DNA for the CDR3: TGTGCCAGCAGTGAAAATGGAGGGGGCGGTGGAGAAAAACTGTTTTTT. Its protein is CASSENGGGGGEKLFF.